This passage covers 16 T cell receptor beta chains from one sample sequenced in a study of a mutant IDH1 vaccine in newly diagnosed glioma (dated by TCRdb to the early 2020s). The library was made by the immunoSEQ multiplex PCR assay. Sourced from immuneACCESS, this table was stored by TCRdb with only in-frame sequences that have V and J called. A share of the clones is absent; for the studies checked, an unresolved V gene accounts for under half, and the remainder has no known explanation. The sample has approximately 19,000 clones on record, around 85% of them singletons. Less than 5.5% of the sample is taken by the ten largest. This sample's time point label indicates: baseline, week 1 (first vaccination visit). The treatment or condition label on this specimen signifies: pre-vaccination baseline after standard-of-care therapy. The sample was PBMCs, taken from a glioma patient treated with radiotherapy, temozolomide or both. Receptors were obtained from a man aged 40-50 years with glioma.

The chain has TRBV9 and TRBJ1-1; D may be TRBD1 (5 bases). CDR3 length: 19 amino acids. Trimming pared 1 base from V and 0 bases from J, leaving 22 bases between. CDR1 and CDR2 (germline): SGDLS, YYNGEE. The CDR3, as DNA: TGTGCCAGCAGCGTACCCCCCCAAAGGGGATGGCCCATGAACACTGAAGCTTTCTTT. It is translated as CASSVPPQRGWPMNTEAFF.

This clone was found once. The chain employs TRBV10-3 and TRBJ1-4; D gene uncertain. Germline V gene lookup returns CDR1 ENHRY and CDR2 SYGVKD. V was shortened by 0 bases and J by 8 bases, with 16 bases between the two germline ends. This CDR3 is built from 16 residues. CDR3 nucleotide sequence: TGTGCCATCAGTGAGTCGAATGTGGCGGCCCCAGAAAAACTGTTTTTT. It translates to CAISESNVAAPEKLFF.

The table lists this clone with a few counts. V gene TRBV7-9 combines with J gene TRBJ2-2; tentatively, D is TRBD2 (5 bases). Trimming removed 6 bases at V and 0 bases at J, with 8 bases between. CDR1 SEHNR and CDR2 FQNEAQ come from the germline V gene (reference sequence). This CDR3 contains 14 residues. As DNA, the CDR3 is TGTGCCAGCAGGGCGGGTTCGAACACCGGGGAGCTGTTTTTT. Its translation: CASRAGSNTGELFF.

The chain links TRBV23-1 to TRBJ2-7; D may be TRBD1 (5 bases). TRBV23-1 belongs to the ORF category, with a function that is uncertain. This CDR3 spans 15 amino acids. Trimming took off 4 bases at V and 3 bases at J, with 16 bases between the two ends. The CDR3 spells CASSLGRLPLYEQYV. For the CDR3, the DNA is TGCGCCAGCAGTCTGGGGCGCCTCCCTCTCTACGAGCAGTACGTC.

The chain carries TRBV9 and TRBJ2-7; D may be TRBD2 (5 bases). Between the trimmed V and J ends, which lost 4 bases and 3 bases, there was a span of 17 bases. The CDR3 length is 15 residues. Germline V lookup: CDR1 SGDLS, CDR2 YYNGEE. In DNA, the CDR3 is TGTGCCAGCAGCCCAGACGGAGCGGAGATCTACGAGCAGTACTTC. This translates into CASSPDGAEIYEQYF.

The gene calls are TRBV5-4 and TRBJ1-1, with 8 bases matching TRBD1. The germline CDR1 and CDR2 sequences are SGHNT and YYREEE (reference sequence). This CDR3 contains 14 residues. After removal of 3 bases from V and 3 bases from J, the junction contained 4 bases not matched to a gene. This CDR3 is CASSSDRGDTEAFF. CDR3 nucleotide sequence: TGTGCCAGCAGCTCTGACAGGGGCGACACTGAAGCTTTCTTT.

V and J are TRBV6-1 and TRBJ2-7; a possible D gene is TRBD2 (5 bases). Germline assignment: CDR1 MNHNS and CDR2 SASEGT. V was trimmed by 4 bases and J by 0 bases, leaving 13 bases between them. This CDR3 contains 15 residues. CDR3 DNA: TGTGCCAGCAGTGTGACCGGGAAGAGCTCCTACGAGCAGTACTTC. Translated: CASSVTGKSSYEQYF.

The sample holds one count of this clone. This chain joins TRBV2 and TRBJ2-5; the match to TRBD2 covers 11 bases. Germline CDR1 and CDR2: SNHLY and FYNNEI. The junction had 13 bases not matched to a gene; V was cut back by 6 bases and J by 4 bases. This CDR3 has 17 amino acids. As DNA, the CDR3 is TGTGCCAGCAGCCTGGGACTAGCGGAGAGAGGGGGAGAGACCCAGTACTTC. This encodes CASSLGLAERGGETQYF.

The V gene is TRBV5-6, the J gene TRBJ1-1; D remains unclear. CDR3 length: 15 residues. Looked up from germline, CDR1 is SGHDT and CDR2 is YYEEEE. With 4 bases removed from V and 1 base from J, the gap between germline ends came to 14 bases. The CDR3 DNA is TGTGCCAGCAGCCTTCGTTCAGTCGGGAACACTGAAGCTTTCTTT. Amino acids: CASSLRSVGNTEAFF.

CDR3 residues: CASSLYSGANYGYTF. CDR3 bases: TGTGCCAGCAGCTTATATAGTGGAGCTAACTATGGCTACACCTTC. The chain uses TRBV7-2 and TRBJ1-2; D is unclear. CDR3 size: 15 residues. Per the germline V gene, CDR1 is SGHTA and CDR2 is FQGNSA. The V end lost 2 bases, the J end lost 0 bases, and 10 bases lay between the germline ends.

This clone occurred once. This chain joins TRBV2 and TRBJ1-2, with unresolved D. CDR1 SNHLY and CDR2 FYNNEI come from the germline V gene. V gave up 4 bases and J gave up 5 bases, with 17 bases separating them. CDR3 length: 15 amino acids. The CDR3: CASSGGLPVIYGYTF. CDR3 sequence (DNA): TGTGCCAGCAGTGGTGGGTTACCTGTAATATATGGCTACACCTTC.

The rearrangement uses TRBV6-5 and TRBJ1-2; tentatively, D is TRBD1 (6 bases). The V end lost 7 bases, the J end lost 3 bases, and 15 bases lay between the germline ends. From germline, CDR1 is MNHEY and CDR2 SVGAGI. The CDR3 length is 14 residues. The CDR3 DNA is TGTGCCAGCATTCCCTCCGGGACACACTATGGCTACACCTTC. Its translation is CASIPSGTHYGYTF.

This clone came up once. The V and J genes are TRBV4-2 and TRBJ1-4, with D tentatively TRBD1 (6 bases). V was clipped by 3 bases and J by 10 bases, with 18 bases between them. Germline CDR1 and CDR2: LGHNA and YNFKEQ. The CDR3 has 15 amino acids. This chain's CDR3 is CASSQRTAAIRKLFF. The CDR3 nucleotides read TGTGCCAGCAGCCAGAGGACAGCCGCTATTAGAAAACTGTTTTTT.

This rearrangement joins TRBV6-1 to TRBJ1-5; 7 nucleotides agree with TRBD1. V lost 8 bases to trimming and J lost 0 bases; unmatched junction nucleotides: 7. This CDR3 is built from 15 residues. From germline, CDR1 is MNHNS and CDR2 SASEGT. CDR3 residues: CASLWTGDSNQPQHF. CDR3 nucleotide sequence: TGTGCCAGCCTATGGACAGGAGATAGCAATCAGCCCCAGCATTTT.

This clone was found once. Here the CDR3 reads CASSLGGQGGPFF. The CDR3 DNA is TGCGCCAGCAGCCTCGGGGGGCAGGGGGGACCTTTCTTT. The chain combines TRBV4-1 with TRBJ1-1; 7 bases line up with TRBD1. The junction had 11 bases not matched to a gene; V was cut back by 4 bases and J by 12 bases. Per germline, CDR1 MGHRA and CDR2 YSYEKL. This CDR3 comprises 13 residues.

The chain has TRBV6-1 and TRBJ1-5; weak D call: TRBD1 (6 bases). Trimming removed 7 bases from V and 9 bases from J, with 19 bases in between. Germline assignment: CDR1 MNHNS and CDR2 SASEGT. There are 14 residues in the CDR3. The CDR3 DNA is TGTGCCAGCACCCGGGACAACCTGGATCGGCCCCAGCATTTT. Translation gives CASTRDNLDRPQHF.